The clone carrying this T cell receptor beta chain has a count of ten or more. The antigen is not known. According to the study, TCR beta libraries were built with iRepertoire HTBI primers and CDR3-region Arm-PCR. Via MiXCR, TCRdb re-called the multiplex PCR reads, giving one row per CDR3 protein. The sample holds 350,000 to 500,000 distinct CDR3 sequences, 12% to 15% seen once. The record originates from a study of regulatory T cells in long-lasting Graves disease. Study-wide results and limits: Blood alone, not thyroid tissue, was studied. Among persistent patients, a larger number of public clonotypes were shared (roughly 2,700) than among newly diagnosed patients (under 1,000). TRBV28, TRBJ1-2 and TRBJ2-5 were segments that persistent disease favored.

Time point: newly diagnosed GD, antithyroid drugs for less than 3 months. PBMCs were the source of the RNA used for TCR sequencing. The ends were cut back, 0 bases at V and 5 bases at J, with 10 bases in the middle. There are 14 residues in the CDR3. The germline CDR1 and CDR2 sequences are MNHEY and SVGEGT. This sample also appeared in a second study, on T cells in Graves' hyperthyroidism and ophthalmopathy.

The source was peripheral blood mononuclear cells (PBMCs), collected at new diagnosis, from a patient treated with antithyroid drugs. The receptor comes from a woman aged 45 to 65 with Graves disease. This chain joins TRBV6-2 or TRBV6-3 and TRBJ2-5; TRBD1 is a possible D gene (5 bases). The CDR3 spells CASSYSWGRETQYF. The CDR3 coding sequence is TGTGCCAGCAGTTACTCCTGGGGCCGGGAGACCCAGTACTTC.